This entry features one TCR beta chain sequence. Antigen: not known. The sample belongs to a study of response to subunit inactivated influenza vaccine. Findings and limits, study-wide: The authors put forward the suggestion that each seasonal influenza vaccination may bring in only a limited number of new T cells.

TCRdb fed the RT-PCR reads into MiXCR, producing one record per CDR3 protein. The profile covers 500,000 to 600,000 distinct CDR3 sequences, with 10% to 15% appearing a single time and 10% to 15% taken by the ten largest. Germline-derived CDR1 and CDR2 are ENHRY and SYGVKD. This CDR3 spans 13 amino acids. V lost 6 bases and J 3 bases, leaving 11 bases between the germline ends. This receptor was identified in a man aged 50 to 60 who received an inactivated influenza vaccine. This sequence joins TRBV10-3 and TRBJ2-5; weak D call: TRBD2 (6 bases). This specimen was PBMCs from blood, taken roughly 6 weeks after vaccination. CDR3 DNA: TGTGCCATCAGCCCGGAGGGCAAAGAGACCCAGTACTTC. Amino acid sequence: CAISPEGKETQYF.